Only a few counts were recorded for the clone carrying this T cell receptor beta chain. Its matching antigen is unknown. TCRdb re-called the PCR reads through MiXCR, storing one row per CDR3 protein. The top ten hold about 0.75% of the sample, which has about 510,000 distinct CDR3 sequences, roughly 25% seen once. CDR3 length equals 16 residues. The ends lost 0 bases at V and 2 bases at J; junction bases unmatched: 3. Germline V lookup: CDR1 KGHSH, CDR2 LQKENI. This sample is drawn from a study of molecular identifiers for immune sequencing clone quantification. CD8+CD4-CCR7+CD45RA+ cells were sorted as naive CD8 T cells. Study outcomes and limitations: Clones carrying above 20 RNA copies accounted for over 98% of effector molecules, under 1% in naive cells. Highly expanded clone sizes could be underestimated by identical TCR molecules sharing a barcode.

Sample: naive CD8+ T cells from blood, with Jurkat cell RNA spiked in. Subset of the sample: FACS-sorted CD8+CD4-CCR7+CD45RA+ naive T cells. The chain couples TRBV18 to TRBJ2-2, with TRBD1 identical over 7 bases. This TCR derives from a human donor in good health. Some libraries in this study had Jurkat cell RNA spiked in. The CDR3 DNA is TGTGCCAGCTCACCACCGGGACAGATTAACACCGGGGAGCTGTTTTTT. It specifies CASSPPGQINTGELFF.